The source of this T cell receptor (beta chain) is a study of Graves' ophthalmopathy and Graves' hyperthyroidism. Overall study: Prior to any treatment, peripheral blood was collected at the time of initial diagnosis.

Per the germline V gene, CDR1 is DFQATT and CDR2 is SNEGSKA (reference sequence). The J segment lost 4 bases and the V segment lost 7 bases, leaving 6 bases of the junction unmatched. The CDR3 sequence is 13 residues long. RNA served as the template for amplifying TCR beta CDR3 regions. The first-round RT-PCR employed HTBI primers together with the Qiagen OneStep RT-PCR kit. A multiplex PCR was then performed as the second round. TCRdb called the multiplex PCR reads again in MiXCR, with one record for every CDR3 protein. Among roughly 700,000 distinct CDR3 sequences listed, roughly two fifths were seen once.

The receptor's source is an adult man with Graves' ophthalmopathy. The chain carries TRBV20-1 and TRBJ2-2, with TRBD2 matching 7 bases. The sequencing input was peripheral blood. CDR3 loop: CSGSSGATGELFF. The DNA of the CDR3 is TGCAGTGGATCCAGCGGGGCCACCGGGGAGCTGTTTTTT.